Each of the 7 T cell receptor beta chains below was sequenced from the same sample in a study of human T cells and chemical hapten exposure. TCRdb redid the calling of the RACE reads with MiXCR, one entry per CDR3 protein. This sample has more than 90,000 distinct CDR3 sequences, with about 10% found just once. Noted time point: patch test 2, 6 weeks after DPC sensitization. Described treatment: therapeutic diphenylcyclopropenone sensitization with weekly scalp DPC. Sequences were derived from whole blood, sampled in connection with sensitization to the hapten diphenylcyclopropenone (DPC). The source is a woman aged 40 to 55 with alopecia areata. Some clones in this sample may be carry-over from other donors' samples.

In DNA form, the CDR3 reads TGTGCCAGCAGCCAAGACATGTTCTACGAGCAGTACTTC. It codes for CASSQDMFYEQYF. V gene TRBV16 combines with J gene TRBJ2-7; D is ambiguous. Trimming pared 2 bases from V and 3 bases from J, leaving 8 bases between. The CDR3 is made up of 13 amino acids. The V gene's germline CDR1 is KGHSY and CDR2 FQNENV.

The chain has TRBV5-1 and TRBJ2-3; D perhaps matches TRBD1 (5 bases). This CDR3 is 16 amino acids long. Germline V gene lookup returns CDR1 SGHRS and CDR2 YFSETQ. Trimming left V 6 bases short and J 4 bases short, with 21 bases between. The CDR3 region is CASTSTKGASSDTQYF. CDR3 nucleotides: TGCGCCAGCACCTCAACCAAAGGGGCGTCTTCAGATACGCAGTATTTT.

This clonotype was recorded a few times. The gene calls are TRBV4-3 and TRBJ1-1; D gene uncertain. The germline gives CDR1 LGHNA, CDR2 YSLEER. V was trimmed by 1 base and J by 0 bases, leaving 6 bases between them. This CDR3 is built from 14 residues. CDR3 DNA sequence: TGCGCCAGCAGCCAAGGACTCATGAACACTGAAGCTTTCTTT. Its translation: CASSQGLMNTEAFF.

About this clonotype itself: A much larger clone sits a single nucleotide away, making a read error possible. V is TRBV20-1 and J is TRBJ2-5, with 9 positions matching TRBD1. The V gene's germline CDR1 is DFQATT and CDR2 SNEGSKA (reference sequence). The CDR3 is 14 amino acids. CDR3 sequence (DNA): TGCAGTGCTCTGGGCGGACAGGGGAGGGAGACCCAGTGCTTC. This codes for CSALGGQGRETQCF.

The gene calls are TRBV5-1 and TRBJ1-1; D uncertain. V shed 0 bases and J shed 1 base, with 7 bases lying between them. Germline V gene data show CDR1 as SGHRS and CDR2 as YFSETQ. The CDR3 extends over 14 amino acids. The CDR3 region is CASSLDAANTEAFF. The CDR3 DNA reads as TGCGCCAGCAGCTTGGATGCAGCGAACACTGAAGCTTTCTTT.

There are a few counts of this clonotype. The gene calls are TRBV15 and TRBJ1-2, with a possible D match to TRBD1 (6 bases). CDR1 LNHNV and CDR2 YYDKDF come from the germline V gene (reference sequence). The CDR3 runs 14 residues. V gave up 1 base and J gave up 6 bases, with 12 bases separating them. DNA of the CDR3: TGTGCCACCAGCAGAGGAGGAGCAGGGGATGGCTACACCTTC. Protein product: CATSRGGAGDGYTF.

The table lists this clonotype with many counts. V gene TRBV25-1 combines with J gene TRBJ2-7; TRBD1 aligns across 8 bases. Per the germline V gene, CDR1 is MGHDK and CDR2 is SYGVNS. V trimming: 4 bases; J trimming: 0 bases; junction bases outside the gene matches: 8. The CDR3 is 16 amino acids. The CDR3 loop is CASSGVTGVGSYEQYF. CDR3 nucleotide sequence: TGTGCCAGCAGTGGAGTGACAGGGGTAGGCTCCTACGAGCAGTACTTC.